These T cell receptor beta chains were read from a single sample in a study of Ad26.COV2.S vaccination and SARS-CoV-2 variants. Method: immunoSEQ multiplex PCR; TCRdb's copy keeps in-frame clones and lacks some. The sample consists of roughly 300,000 clones, 85% to 90% of them appearing once. The input for sequencing was peripheral blood, taken in a trial of Ad26.COV2.S vaccine versus placebo. The receptors derive from a person aged 18-65 years who received the Ad26.COV2.S COVID-19 vaccine or a placebo. Each CDR3 is given without its conserved first and last residue. D genes are given only for firm matches.

TRBJ1-5 | . | TRBV5-1 | ASSLEGSDNQPQH
TRBJ1-2 | . | TRBV18 | ASSPGIANYGYT
TRBJ2-6 | TRBD1 | TRBV5-6 | ASSLVSGGDLAGANVLT
TRBJ2-3 | TRBD2 | TRBV10-2 | ASSESASGGVTDTQY
TRBJ2-1 | TRBD2 | TRBV19 | ASSYEGLAGDEQF
TRBJ2-3 | . | TRBV9 | ASSVGVLRDTDTQY
TRBJ2-7 | . | TRBV27 | ASMPAYSYEQY
TRBJ1-4 | . | TRBV18 | ASSPLKTGWSEKLF
TRBJ2-2 | TRBD2 | TRBV5-4 | ASSAGVGELF
TRBJ2-2 | TRBD1 | TRBV2 | ASSRDREVGELF
TRBJ2-7 | . | TRBV5-6 | ASSYDYEQY
TRBJ1-4 | . | TRBV4-1 | ASSQLDGATNEKLF
TRBJ1-4 | . | TRBV30 | AWSVPVSGDFGEKLF
TRBJ2-1 | . | TRBV5-1 | ASSITGTVRGEQF
TRBJ1-2 | . | TRBV6-5 | ASRPTANYGYT
TRBJ2-1 | . | TRBV29-1 | SVLQGPGSYNEQF
TRBJ2-1 | TRBD2 | TRBV7-3 | ASSSSGLAGNNEQF
TRBJ1-1 | . | TRBV27 | ASSPNRDLKAF
TRBJ2-2 | . | TRBV12-2 | ASRLGIYRGSGELF
TRBJ1-1 | . | TRBV6-5 | ASSHDENTEAF
TRBJ1-1 | TRBD1 | TRBV7-9 | ASSPRDRGLGEAF
TRBJ2-7 | . | TRBV3-1/TRBV3-2 | ASSQEVDSSYEQY
TRBJ2-5 | . | TRBV5-6 | ASSSGIQETQY
TRBJ1-5 | . | TRBV4-1 | ASSQLDSWNQPQH
TRBJ1-6 | TRBD1 | TRBV11-2 | ASSLSGQGYSPLH
TRBJ2-2 | . | TRBV5-4 | ASSPRAGGANTGELF
TRBJ2-7 | . | TRBV5-8 | ASSLTSAYEQY
TRBJ1-1 | . | TRBV6-5 | ASSYSGGLTEAF
TRBJ2-7 | TRBD2 | TRBV27 | ASSHLRGEGSYEQY
TRBJ2-3 | TRBD2 | TRBV9 | ASSARAGEVTDTQY
TRBJ2-1 | . | TRBV12-3/TRBV12-4 | ASSLYNEQF
TRBJ2-5 | . | TRBV5-1 | ASSLAPSYQETQY
TRBJ2-5 | . | TRBV5-4 | ASSSEPQETQY
TRBJ1-6 | . | TRBV6-1 | ASSEGPAWTENSPLH
TRBJ1-6 | . | TRBV2 | ASSERGRNSPLH
TRBJ1-2 | . | TRBV5-6 | ASSSTAYGYT
TRBJ2-2 | . | TRBV5-1 | ASSLTTTTGELF